The 10 T cell receptor beta chains below were found in one sample sequenced in a study of cytomegalovirus exposure and HLA in healthy donors. Primers: 60 Vbeta forward and 13 Jbeta reverse. Sequencing was performed with immunoSEQ multiplex PCR; in TCRdb, only in-frame clones are kept and a portion is missing. The sample has 170,000 or so clones; about three quarters are singletons. The sample taken for sequencing was PBMCs. The receptors were sampled from a woman between 40 and 50 years old in good health and CMV-seronegative.

This chain links TRBV5-4 with TRBJ1-2; D unclear. The germline CDR1 and CDR2 sequences are SGHNT and YYREEE (reference sequence). The CDR3 has 15 amino acids. With 2 bases removed from V and 4 bases from J, the gap between germline ends came to 15 bases. The chain's CDR3 is CASSLDYGFGYGYTF. CDR3 nucleotide sequence: TGTGCCAGCAGCTTAGATTACGGTTTCGGCTATGGCTACACCTTC.

The chain has TRBV5-6 and TRBJ1-5; 7 positions agree with TRBD1. Trimming at V came to 1 base and at J to 7 bases, leaving 5 bases not matched to a gene. The V gene's germline CDR1 is SGHDT and CDR2 YYEEEE. The CDR3 contains 14 residues. This CDR3 reads CASSLTGEQQPQHF. The CDR3, as DNA: TGTGCCAGCAGCTTGACAGGGGAGCAACAGCCCCAGCATTTT. Variable domain in full (rest from reference TRBV5-6 and TRBJ1-5): DAGVTQSPTHLIKTRGQQVTLRCSPKSGHDTVSWYQQALGQGPQFIFQYYEEEERQRGNFPDRFSGHQFPNYSSELNVNALLLGDSALYLCASSLTGEQQPQHFGDGTRLSIL.

The chain has TRBV7-7 and TRBJ1-1; TRBD1 agrees at 8 bases. V shed 9 bases, J shed 7 bases, and the junction held 4 bases outside the gene matches. Germline V gives CDR1 SSHAT, CDR2 FNYEAQ (reference sequence). This CDR3 is built from 11 residues. The CDR3 DNA sequence: TGTGCCAGTACAGGGGGGGGTGAAGCTTTCTTT. Its translation is CASTGGGEAFF.

The V call is TRBV5-1, the J call TRBJ2-7; 9 positions match TRBD1. V lost 0 bases to trimming and J lost 5 bases; unmatched junction nucleotides: 6. The CDR3 totals 15 residues. Looked up from germline, CDR1 is SGHRS and CDR2 is YFSETQ. CDR3 protein: CASSLDGTGLHEQYF. CDR3 in DNA: TGCGCCAGCAGCTTGGACGGGACAGGGCTACACGAGCAGTACTTC. Supplemented by reference TRBV5-1 and TRBJ2-7, the full variable domain reads KAGVTQTPRYLIKTRGQQVTLSCSPISGHRSVSWYQQTPGQGLQFLFEYFSETQRNKGNFPGRFSGRQFSNSRSEMNVSTLELGDSALYLCASSLDGTGLHEQYFGPGTRLTVT.

A few counts support this clone. The rearrangement uses TRBV4-1 and TRBJ1-5; 7 bases are a match to TRBD1. Per the germline V gene, CDR1 is MGHRA and CDR2 is YSYEKL. Trimming cost V 2 bases and J 5 bases; bases outside gene matches: 6. This CDR3 has 15 amino acids. CDR3 bases: TGCGCCAGCAGCCAACACGGGACAGTGGATCAGCCCCAGCATTTT. It translates to CASSQHGTVDQPQHF.

The chain is built from TRBV5-1 and TRBJ2-3; TRBD2 might be the D (6 bases). V was cut by 0 bases and J by 1 base, with 6 bases left in between. Per the germline V gene, CDR1 is SGHRS and CDR2 is YFSETQ. CDR3 size: 14 residues. The CDR3 coding sequence is TGCGCCAGCAGCTTGGGGGGGGGCACAGATACGCAGTATTTT. It codes for CASSLGGGTDTQYF.

J is TRBJ2-5 and V is TRBV4-1, with 9 bases identical to TRBD2. The CDR3 loop spans 16 amino acids. The trim removed 1 base at V and 4 bases at J, leaving 7 bases unmatched. Germline assignment: CDR1 MGHRA and CDR2 YSYEKL. CDR3 nucleotides: TGCGCCAGCAGCCAAGGGTTGCGGGGGGGCTCAGAGACCCAGTACTTC. Protein: CASSQGLRGGSETQYF.

This clone came up many times. The rearrangement links TRBV5-4 to TRBJ2-3; D may be TRBD1 (5 bases). The V end lost 9 bases, the J end lost 3 bases, and 17 bases lay between the germline ends. The CDR3 loop spans 14 amino acids. CDR1 is SGHNT, CDR2 YYREEE, per germline (reference sequence). The CDR3 spells CATTDPDRTDTQYF. The DNA of the CDR3 is TGTGCCACCACGGACCCAGACAGAACAGATACGCAGTATTTT.

The CDR3 protein is CASSMSRQGVGNTIYF. The CDR3 DNA reads TGTGCCAGTAGTATGAGCAGACAGGGGGTCGGAAACACCATATATTTT. This chain uses TRBV19 with TRBJ1-3; 9 nucleotides line up with TRBD1. V was pared by 3 bases and J by 4 bases, with 7 bases of the junction left unmatched. The CDR3 spans 16 residues. Germline values: CDR1 LNHDA, CDR2 SQIVND (reference sequence).

The chain uses TRBV2 and TRBJ1-4; tentatively, D is TRBD1 (6 bases). CDR1 is SNHLY, CDR2 FYNNEI, per germline. The CDR3 is made up of 17 amino acids. Deletions cut 4 bases from V and 0 bases from J, with 15 bases between. Written as DNA, the CDR3 is TGTGCCAGCAGTGCTTGGGAGGGGGGGACAACTAATGAAAAACTGTTTTTT. Amino acid sequence: CASSAWEGGTTNEKLFF.